This T cell receptor (beta chain) was captured in a study of response to subunit inactivated influenza vaccine (dated by TCRdb to the late 2010s). Some background on the complete study: Deep quantitative profiling of the T cell receptor repertoire was used in the study to follow responses to a trivalent subunit inactivated influenza vaccine. Overall results and qualifications from the work: It was suggested by the authors that each seasonal influenza vaccination may recruit only a limited number of new T cells.

Library preparation was by RT-PCR. Sequencing took place on an Illumina HiSeq 2500. TCRdb trimmed the raw reads at Q25, called clones with MiXCR and kept productive beta chains. A single entry per CDR3 protein holds the most common genes and DNA from its merged rows. For this sample there are just under 250,000 distinct CDR3 sequences; 10% to 15% appear just once. The ten largest clones represent over 6.5% of the sample. This clonotype was observed many times. The specificity of this receptor is unknown. Per-base qualities were not stored, and no clone one base away is much larger. The TCR was taken from a man in his fifties who received an inactivated influenza vaccine. Donor details come from another sample of the same person, matched by shared clones. The sample in question was non-naive T cells sorted from PBMCs, obtained around two weeks before vaccination. This specimen's cell subset or site label, per the study, means: memory T cell fraction.

The nucleotide sequence reads as follows: TGCAGTGCTAGTGCGTCGGGCCTCTATGGCTACACCTTC. The encoded protein is CSASASGLYGYTF. The chain was built from TRBV20-1 and TRBJ1-2, with the D gene not confidently named. Trimming costs V 3 bases and J 4 bases, and their ends lie 12 bases apart. CDR1 is given as DFQATT and CDR2 as SNEGSKA, both from the germline V gene (reference sequence). The CDR3 contains 13 residues, cysteine and phenylalanine counted. Only CDR3 DNA is held: 39 bases, read in frame from base 1.